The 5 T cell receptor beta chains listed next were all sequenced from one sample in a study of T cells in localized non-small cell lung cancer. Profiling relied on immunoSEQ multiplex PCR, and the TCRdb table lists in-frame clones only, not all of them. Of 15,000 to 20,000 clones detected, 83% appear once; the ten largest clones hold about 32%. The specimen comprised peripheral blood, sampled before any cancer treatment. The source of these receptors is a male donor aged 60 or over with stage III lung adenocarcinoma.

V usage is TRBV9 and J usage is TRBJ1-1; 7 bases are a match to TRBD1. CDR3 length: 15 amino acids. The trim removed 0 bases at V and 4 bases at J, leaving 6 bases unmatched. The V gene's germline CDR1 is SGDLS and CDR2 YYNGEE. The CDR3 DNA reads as TGTGCCAGCAGCGTAGGCCCAGGGGGGACCACTGAAGCTTTCTTT. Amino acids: CASSVGPGGTTEAFF.

CDR3 in amino acids: CASSGTVDEQYF. The CDR3 coding sequence is TGTGCCAGCAGCGGGACGGTGGACGAGCAGTACTTC. The chain combines TRBV6-5 with TRBJ2-7; D may be TRBD1 or TRBD2 (5 bases each). Between the trimmed V and J ends, which lost 6 bases and 5 bases, there was a span of 11 bases. This CDR3 contains 12 residues. Per the germline V gene, CDR1 is MNHEY and CDR2 is SVGAGI.

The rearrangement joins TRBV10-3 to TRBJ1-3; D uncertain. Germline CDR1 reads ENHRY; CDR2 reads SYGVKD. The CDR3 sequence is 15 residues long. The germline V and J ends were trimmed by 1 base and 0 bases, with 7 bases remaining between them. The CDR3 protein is CAISEWELSGNTIYF. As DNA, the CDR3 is TGTGCCATCAGTGAGTGGGAGCTCTCTGGAAACACCATATATTTT.

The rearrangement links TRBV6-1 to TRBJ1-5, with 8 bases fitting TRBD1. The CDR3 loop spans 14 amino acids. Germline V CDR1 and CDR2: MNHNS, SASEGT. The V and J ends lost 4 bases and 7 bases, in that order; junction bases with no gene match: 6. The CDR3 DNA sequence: TGTGCCAGCAGTGGACAGGGGATCGAACAGCCCCAGCATTTT. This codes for CASSGQGIEQPQHF.

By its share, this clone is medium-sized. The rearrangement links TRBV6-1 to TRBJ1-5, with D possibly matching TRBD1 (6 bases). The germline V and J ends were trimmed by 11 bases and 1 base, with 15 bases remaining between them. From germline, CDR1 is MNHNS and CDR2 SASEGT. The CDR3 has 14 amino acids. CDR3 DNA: TGTGCCGGGGGGGGCGAGTTGAGCAATCAGCCCCAGCATTTT. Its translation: CAGGGELSNQPQHF.